The clone carrying this T cell receptor (beta chain) appeared many times. Antigen: not known. This sample is drawn from a study of regulatory T cells in long-lasting Graves disease. The sample's time point: newly diagnosed GD, antithyroid drugs for less than 3 months. The TCR library was made from RNA that had been extracted from PBMCs in TRIzol. Arm-PCR with iRepertoire HTBI primers amplified the CDR3 regions for these TCR beta libraries. MiXCR was run by TCRdb on the multiplex PCR reads, yielding one entry per CDR3 protein. The sample lists 200,000 to 250,000 distinct CDR3 sequences; less than 20% were seen once. Study-wide results and caveats: Blood alone, not thyroid tissue, was studied.

These data also featured in a second study, about T cells in Graves' hyperthyroidism and ophthalmopathy.

The sequencing here drew on peripheral blood mononuclear cells (PBMCs), taken at new diagnosis, from a patient treated with antithyroid drugs. The receptor was isolated from a woman in her 30s with Graves disease.

The CDR3 loop is CASSSTLRGSPLHF. DNA for the CDR3: TGTGCCAGCTCATCGACCCTCCGGGGTTCACCCCTCCACTTT. The rearrangement joins TRBV18 to TRBJ1-6; D is unresolved. Between the trimmed V and J ends, which lost 5 bases and 9 bases, there was a span of 14 bases. The CDR3 is made up of 14 amino acids. Per germline, CDR1 KGHSH and CDR2 LQKENI.